These T cell receptor beta chains were read from a single sample in a study of patients and donors after allogeneic stem cell transplantation. TCRdb re-analysed the RT-PCR reads in MiXCR, keeping a single row per CDR3 protein. This sample has fewer than 200,000 distinct CDR3 sequences, with around 28% found just once. Sequenced material: blood, either unsorted or a sorted T cell fraction (not recorded which). These receptors all stem from a human donor who was either an allogeneic HSCT recipient or a stem cell or donor lymphocyte infusion donor (not recorded which). It is not recorded whose cells these are; they may come from a transplant donor. Both conserved end residues are part of each CDR3. A D gene is named only where the DNA matches it firmly. Size is stated for part of the rows, as once, few or many counts, or as a class when the clone is expanded.

>NA|NA|TRBV12-3/TRBV12-4|TRBJ1-5
CASSYRDGNQPQHF
TGTGCCAGCAGCTACAGGGATGGCAATCAGCCCCAGCATTTT
>NA|NA|TRBV20-1|TRBJ2-7
CSARVGSPNEQYF
TGCAGTGCTAGAGTGGGGTCACCTAACGAGCAGTACTTC
>few|NA|TRBV27|TRBJ2-7
CASSLSQGVPYEQYF
TGTGCCAGCAGTTTATCACAGGGAGTACCCTACGAGCAGTACTTC
>NA|NA|TRBV27|TRBJ2-1
CASSQFSRNEQFF
TGTGCCAGCAGTCAGTTTAGTCGGAATGAGCAGTTCTTC
>NA|NA|TRBV6-5|TRBJ2-3
CASNRLPPSTDTQYF
TGTGCCAGCAACAGACTTCCCCCTAGCACAGATACGCAGTATTTT
>NA|TRBD2|TRBV12-3/TRBV12-4|TRBJ2-1
CASRGTSGKNEQFF
TGTGCCAGCAGGGGGACTAGCGGGAAGAATGAGCAGTTCTTC
>few|TRBD1|TRBV6-5|TRBJ1-2
CATHTGGGRGYTF
TGTGCCACCCACACAGGGGGCGGACGGGGCTACACCTTC
>NA|NA|TRBV6-2/TRBV6-3|TRBJ1-1
CASMEYTNTEAFF
TGTGCCAGCATGGAGTATACGAACACTGAAGCTTTCTTT
>few|NA|TRBV6-5|TRBJ2-7
CASSYSGGGGYEQYF
TGTGCCAGCAGTTACTCCGGGGGAGGAGGCTACGAGCAGTACTTC
>few|TRBD2|TRBV14|TRBJ2-1
CASSLGLALSGEQFF
TGTGCCAGCAGCCTTGGACTAGCCTTAAGTGGTGAGCAGTTCTTC
>once|NA|TRBV5-1|TRBJ2-1
CASSPGPSYNEQFF
TGCGCCAGCAGCCCAGGACCGTCCTACAATGAGCAGTTCTTC
>few|NA|TRBV5-1|TRBJ2-4
CASSLLDRNIQYF
TGCGCCAGCAGCTTGTTGGACAGAAACATTCAGTACTTC
>many|NA|TRBV20-1|TRBJ1-1
CSARVEPRGTEAFF
TGCAGTGCTAGAGTTGAACCCCGAGGTACTGAAGCTTTCTTT
>NA|NA|TRBV6-2/TRBV6-3|TRBJ2-7
CASSTAYEQYF
TGTGCCAGCAGCACCGCCTACGAGCAGTACTTC
>NA|NA|TRBV24-1|TRBJ1-1
CATSDTRGSAFF
TGTGCCACCAGTGATACCCGGGGGTCAGCTTTCTTT
>NA|TRBD2|TRBV11-2|TRBJ2-1
CASSILTSGSRYEQFF
TGTGCCAGCAGCATACTGACTAGCGGGAGTAGGTATGAGCAGTTCTTC
>NA|TRBD1|TRBV29-1|TRBJ2-5
CSAGQGGETQYF
TGCAGCGCGGGACAGGGAGGAGAGACCCAGTACTTC
>few|NA|TRBV5-1|TRBJ2-7
CASSRLGFGGPSGEQYF
TGCGCCAGCAGCCGCTTGGGTTTTGGCGGCCCATCGGGGGAGCAGTACTTC
>NA|TRBD2|TRBV7-6|TRBJ2-7
CASSTGLAGHEQYF
TGTGCCAGCAGCACGGGACTAGCGGGACACGAGCAGTACTTC
>few|TRBD1|TRBV7-9|TRBJ1-4
CASSPLGTGVEKLFF
TGTGCCAGCTCCCCCTTGGGGACAGGGGTCGAAAAACTGTTTTTT
>few|NA|TRBV3-1|TRBJ2-7
CASSQVGLSYEQYF
TGTGCCAGCAGCCAAGTTGGACTCTCCTACGAGCAGTACTTC
>few|NA|TRBV29-1|TRBJ2-1
CSAATTLDNEQFF
TGCAGCGCTGCCACTACTCTAGACAATGAGCAGTTCTTC
>NA|NA|TRBV4-1|TRBJ1-4
CASSQDTYNEKLFF
TGCGCCAGCAGCCAAGATACGTATAATGAAAAACTGTTTTTT
>NA|NA|TRBV27|TRBJ2-7
CASKSGGNHEQYF
TGTGCCAGCAAGTCTGGCGGGAACCACGAGCAGTACTTC
>NA|NA|TRBV12-3/TRBV12-4|TRBJ2-6
CASSQGSGANVLTF
TGTGCCAGCAGTCAGGGATCTGGGGCCAACGTCCTGACTTTC
>NA|NA|TRBV4-1|TRBJ2-1
CASSQLISVRARQFF
TGCGCCAGCAGCCAACTTATTTCGGTGCGGGCACGGCAGTTCTTC
>NA|NA|TRBV4-1|TRBJ2-5
CASSQVVGQWETQYF
TGCGCCAGCAGCCAAGTTGTGGGACAATGGGAGACCCAGTACTTC
>few|NA|TRBV4-3|TRBJ1-6
CASSEFLSSYNSPLHF
TGCGCCAGCAGCGAATTCCTGAGCTCCTATAATTCACCCCTCCACTTT
>NA|NA|TRBV12-3/TRBV12-4|TRBJ2-7
CASSLWAYEQYF
TGTGCCAGCAGTTTGTGGGCCTACGAGCAGTACTTC
>NA|TRBD1|TRBV20-1|TRBJ2-7
CSARNRDRGYEQYF
TGCAGTGCTAGAAACCGGGACAGGGGGTACGAGCAGTACTTC
>NA|NA|TRBV6-4|TRBJ2-1
CASSETLPYPVGGPSEQFF
TGTGCCAGCAGTGAAACCCTCCCCTATCCCGTCGGAGGGCCGAGTGAGCAGTTCTTC
>NA|NA|TRBV20-1|TRBJ2-7
CSAGPDLYEQYF
TGCAGTGCTGGTCCGGACCTCTACGAGCAGTACTTC
>NA|TRBD1|TRBV6-6|TRBJ2-7
CASSYGQGATSYEQYF
TGTGCCAGCAGTTACGGTCAGGGGGCGACTTCCTACGAGCAGTACTTC
>once|TRBD2|TRBV27|TRBJ2-1
CASRTHATGTTLDQFF
TGTGCCAGCAGAACACACGCGACCGGGACTACCCTGGATCAGTTCTTC
>few|TRBD2|TRBV5-6|TRBJ2-2
CASSRLAENTGELFF
TGTGCCAGCAGCAGGCTAGCGGAAAACACCGGGGAGCTGTTTTTT
>NA|TRBD2|TRBV7-9|TRBJ2-7
CASSLVLAGLYEQYF
TGTGCCAGCAGCTTAGTACTAGCGGGTTTGTACGAGCAGTACTTC
>NA|NA|TRBV5-1|TRBJ1-1
CASSPWSMNTEAFF
TGCGCCAGCAGCCCTTGGAGCATGAACACTGAAGCTTTCTTT
>few|NA|TRBV7-9|TRBJ1-3
CASSFGQGPSGNTIYF
TGTGCCAGCAGCTTCGGGCAGGGTCCCTCTGGAAACACCATATATTTT
>few|TRBD2|TRBV4-3|TRBJ2-1
CASSQDKSGAYNEQFF
TGCGCCAGCAGCCAAGACAAAAGCGGGGCTTACAATGAGCAGTTCTTC
>NA|TRBD2|TRBV12-3/TRBV12-4|TRBJ2-3
CASSSLAVGTDTQYF
TGTGCCAGCAGTTCACTAGCGGTTGGCACAGATACGCAGTATTTT
>NA|NA|TRBV28|TRBJ2-5
CASSFDAAVQETQYF
TGTGCCAGCAGTTTTGATGCGGCGGTCCAAGAGACCCAGTACTTC
>many|NA|TRBV20-1|TRBJ1-1
CSARQDTEAFF
TGCAGTGCTAGACAAGACACTGAAGCTTTCTTT
>few|NA|TRBV27|TRBJ2-2
CASSLESGELFF
TGTGCCAGCAGTTTAGAGTCCGGGGAGCTGTTTTTT
>NA|NA|TRBV12-3/TRBV12-4|TRBJ2-1
CASSLAGVEQFF
TGTGCCAGCAGTTTAGCGGGAGTCGAGCAGTTCTTC
>few|NA|TRBV20-1|TRBJ1-5
CSATMDSNQPQHF
TGCAGTGCCACCATGGACAGCAATCAGCCCCAGCATTTT
>many|NA|TRBV6-5|TRBJ1-6
CASKTGINSPLHF
TGTGCCAGCAAAACAGGGATCAATTCACCCCTCCACTTT
>NA|TRBD1|TRBV10-3|TRBJ2-4
CAISPRDRAPIQYF
TGTGCCATCAGCCCCCGGGACAGGGCCCCCATTCAGTACTTC